Listed below are T cell receptor beta chains from one sample, sequenced in a study of radiotherapy plus CTLA-4 blockade in lung cancer. Profiled with immunoSEQ multiplex PCR; TCRdb holds only in-frame clones, not every one. The sample holds around 71,000 clones, 60% to 80% seen once. Source: peripheral blood, taken from a patient treated with radiotherapy plus ipilimumab. The receptors shown here come from a human donor with non-small cell lung cancer whose response to radiotherapy plus ipilimumab could not be evaluated. Some clones in this sample may be carry-over from other donors' samples. CDR3s include the opening cysteine and the closing phenylalanine or tryptophan. D genes are given only for firm matches. A clone size is listed for some rows: how often the clone was seen (once, few, many), or a class if it is expanded.

V gene	J gene	clone size	D gene	CDR3 protein	CDR3 DNA
TRBV14	TRBJ2-7	.	.	CASSRARSYEQYF	TGTGCCAGCAGCCGAGCGAGGTCCTACGAGCAGTACTTC
TRBV19	TRBJ1-5	.	TRBD1	CASSPTHRGSNQPQHF	TGTGCCAGTAGTCCTACACACAGGGGTAGCAATCAGCCCCAGCATTTT
TRBV30	TRBJ1-5	.	.	CAWSASTGAYSNQPQHF	TGTGCCTGGAGTGCCTCGACAGGCGCATATAGCAATCAGCCCCAGCATTTT
TRBV6-1	TRBJ2-7	.	TRBD1	CASSVGTGGGYYEQYF	TGTGCCAGCAGTGTAGGGACAGGGGGCGGTTATTACGAGCAGTACTTC
TRBV28	TRBJ2-3	few	.	CASSLFSDTQYF	TGTGCCAGCAGTTTATTCTCAGATACGCAGTATTTT
TRBV6-1	TRBJ2-4	.	.	CASIFDLPDIQYF	TGTGCCAGCATCTTCGATCTCCCGGACATTCAGTACTTC
TRBV28	TRBJ2-5	.	.	CASSSSLARETQYF	TGTGCCAGCAGCTCGTCCTTAGCGCGGGAGACCCAGTACTTC
TRBV15	TRBJ2-7	.	.	CATSRTRGGSSYEQYF	TGTGCCACCAGCAGGACAAGGGGGGGGAGCTCCTACGAGCAGTACTTC
TRBV29-1	TRBJ2-5	.	TRBD2	CSFIGLEETQYF	TGCAGCTTTATCGGACTAGAGGAGACCCAGTACTTC
TRBV19	TRBJ2-3	.	TRBD1	CASGTGFTDTQYF	TGTGCCAGCGGGACAGGGTTCACAGATACGCAGTATTTT
TRBV6-5	TRBJ1-4	few	TRBD1	CASRPQGANEKLFF	TGTGCCAGCAGACCCCAGGGGGCAAATGAAAAACTGTTTTTT
TRBV7-2	TRBJ1-2	.	.	CASSLSGVYGYTF	TGTGCCAGCAGCTTATCCGGGGTCTATGGCTACACCTTC
TRBV7-9	TRBJ1-4	few	.	CASSLGHGTTNEKLFF	TGTGCCAGCAGCTTAGGACACGGGACAACTAATGAAAAACTGTTTTTT
TRBV6-4	TRBJ2-7	.	.	CASSDSKRSGKFYREQYF	TGTGCCAGCAGTGACTCGAAAAGGAGCGGCAAATTTTACCGCGAGCAGTACTTC
TRBV6-5	TRBJ1-2	.	.	CASSYGRGAAGYTF	TGTGCCAGCAGTTACGGACGGGGGGCGGCTGGCTACACCTTC
TRBV27	TRBJ1-1	.	.	CATRFGGRESSEAFF	TGTGCCACTAGATTCGGGGGACGGGAGTCGTCTGAAGCTTTCTTT
TRBV4-2	TRBJ1-6	.	.	CASSQAGAYNSPLHF	TGTGCCAGCAGCCAAGCAGGGGCCTATAATTCACCCCTCCACTTT
TRBV7-2	TRBJ1-1	.	TRBD1	CASRDRGNTKAFF	TGTGCCAGCAGGGACAGGGGGAACACTAAAGCTTTCTTT
TRBV5-1	TRBJ2-7	.	TRBD1	CASSSGQGEQYF	TGCGCCAGCAGCTCGGGACAGGGCGAGCAGTACTTC
TRBV18	TRBJ1-1	.	TRBD1	CASSPQIQGTVMNTEAFF	TGTGCCAGCTCACCCCAAATACAGGGGACCGTCATGAACACTGAAGCTTTCTTT
TRBV5-1	TRBJ2-7	.	.	CASSLAPQTLNREQYF	TGCGCCAGCAGCTTGGCTCCACAGACCCTCAACCGCGAGCAGTACTTC
TRBV27	TRBJ1-4	.	.	CASSLLGGIEKLFF	TGTGCCAGCAGTCTCCTCGGGGGGATTGAAAAACTGTTTTTT
TRBV6-5	TRBJ1-1	.	.	CATILRDTEAFF	TGTGCCACCATTCTCCGGGACACTGAAGCTTTCTTT
TRBV5-6	TRBJ2-1	.	TRBD1	CASSKPLPGQGYNEQFF	TGTGCCAGCAGCAAGCCCCTTCCGGGACAGGGCTACAATGAGCAGTTCTTC
TRBV7-2	TRBJ2-4	.	.	CASSPRVSVTKNIQYF	TGTGCCAGCAGTCCCCGGGTGTCGGTGACCAAAAACATTCAGTACTTC
TRBV28	TRBJ2-7	.	TRBD1	CASSSLDRPPSYEQYF	TGTGCCAGCAGTTCTCTGGACAGGCCCCCCTCCTACGAGCAGTACTTC
TRBV5-8	TRBJ2-2	few	TRBD2	CASSPSGNTGELFF	TGTGCCAGCAGCCCTAGCGGGAACACCGGGGAGCTGTTTTTT
TRBV5-4	TRBJ2-3	.	TRBD2	CASSLVGLGEYTQYF	TGTGCCAGCAGCTTGGTCGGACTAGGGGAATATACGCAGTATTTT
TRBV19	TRBJ1-1	many	.	CASSIVYENTEAFF	TGTGCCAGTAGTATTGTCTATGAGAACACTGAAGCTTTCTTT
TRBV5-1	TRBJ2-5	.	.	CASSLGRAGAETQYF	TGCGCCAGCAGCTTGGGGAGGGCTGGTGCGGAGACCCAGTACTTC